This TCR beta chain was obtained from a study of blood T cell repertoires in COVID-19. The participants were between about 18 and 89 years old and came from under 25 US areas. In the original analysis: Amplification of reference gene primers was used by the study to estimate nucleated cell counts. Repertoires were generated with immunoSEQ multiplex PCR, while TCRdb's copy carries only in-frame clones and drops some. V and J calls and clone size are as listed in that table; D and trimming were resolved from the DNA. In the table there are fewer than 350,000 clones, roughly 85% of which are singletons. This clone occurred once. The receptor was isolated from a woman in her forties or fifties who had recovered from COVID-19. Sequencing was performed on PBMCs or T cells enriched from blood (not recorded which).

For the CDR3, the DNA is TGCGCCAGCAGCCCCGACAGCCCGTCCAGGGGCGGCTACACCTTC. Translated: CASSPDSPSRGGYTF. The chain joins TRBV5-1 to TRBJ1-2, with D possibly being TRBD1 (6 bases). This CDR3 is 15 amino acids long. V was shortened by 4 bases and J by 8 bases, with 21 bases between the two germline ends. Germline lookup yields CDR1 SGHRS and CDR2 YFSETQ.